Detailed here is one TCR beta chain. This sample stems from a study of blood T cell repertoires in COVID-19. Germline V gene lookup returns CDR1 SGHTA and CDR2 FQGNSA. The CDR3 spans 16 residues. Trimming left V 3 bases short and J 0 bases short, with 9 bases between. In the original analysis: The assay estimated nucleated cells by amplifying reference gene primers. Produced via immunoSEQ multiplex PCR; TCRdb's table is partial and in-frame only. V and J calls and clone size follow that table, whereas D and trimming were derived from the DNA. Of about 310,000 clones in the sample, 85% to 90% were seen once. The Seattle patients joined while their infection was active and were tracked longitudinally afterward.

Material: peripheral blood. The J gene is TRBJ1-6, the V gene TRBV7-2; D ambiguous. The TCR sequence derives from a woman in her 30s with COVID-19, enrolled during active disease. In nucleotides, the CDR3 is TGTGCCAGCAGCTTTTCTCCGAGCTCCTATAATTCACCCCTCCACTTT. It translates to CASSFSPSSYNSPLHF. The complete variable domain, with remaining parts taken from reference TRBV7-2 and TRBJ1-6, reads GAGVSQSPSNKVTEKGKDVELRCDPISGHTALYWYRQSLGQGLEFLIYFQGNSAPDKSGLPSDRFSAERTGGSVSTLTIQRTQQEDSAVYLCASSFSPSSYNSPLHFGNGTRLTVT.